Listed below are T cell receptor beta chains from one sample, sequenced in a study of radiation and T cells in renal cell carcinoma. TCRdb keeps only in-frame clones here, not all; method: immunoSEQ multiplex PCR. The sample contains around 26,000 clones, over 75% of which appear only once. Sequences were derived from blood, sampled from a patient whose treatment included radiotherapy and nephrectomy. The receptors derive from a man aged 55 to 70 with renal cell carcinoma. Both conserved end residues are part of each CDR3. Each record gives: CDR3 DNA, CDR3 protein, V gene, J gene, D gene, clone size. The D gene is left open where the match is weak. Clone size appears in some rows only: once, few, many, or a class for an expanded clone.

TGTGCTAGTGGGAGAGGACAGGTGGGGGAGACCCAGCATTTT	CASGRGQVGETQHF	TRBV12-5	TRBJ1-5	TRBD1	-
TGTGCCAGCGCCCCGCGGAACCAAGAGACCCAGTACTTC	CASAPRNQETQYF	TRBV28	TRBJ2-5	-	few
TGTGCCAGCAGTGGGGTGGGTGACAGGGGTGAATCCTACGAGCAGTACTTC	CASSGVGDRGESYEQYF	TRBV6-1	TRBJ2-7	TRBD1	once
TGTGCCAGCAGCTTGGATGGGACAGGAGATGAAAAACTGTTTTTT	CASSLDGTGDEKLFF	TRBV5-5	TRBJ1-4	TRBD1	once
TGTGCCATCAGTGAAGGAACGGCGAACACCGGGGAGCTGTTTTTT	CAISEGTANTGELFF	TRBV10-3	TRBJ2-2	-	few
TGTGCCAGCAGTTATTTAGGGTTTGTGGGCTACACTTTC	CASSYLGFVGYTF	TRBV6-5	TRBJ1-2	-	once
TGCGCCAGCAGAAAACCGGGACAGCTTAACTATGGCTACACCTTC	CASRKPGQLNYGYTF	TRBV5-1	TRBJ1-2	TRBD1	-
TGCGCCAGCAGCGCCAGGGGTGGGGACACTGAAGCTTTCTTT	CASSARGGDTEAFF	TRBV5-1	TRBJ1-1	-	-
TGTGCCAGCAGCCGACAGCCTGGTGACCAGCCCCAGCATTTT	CASSRQPGDQPQHF	TRBV2	TRBJ1-5	-	-
TGTGCCAGCAGCGTAGATTTCAGAGCCAATGAAAAACTGTTTTTT	CASSVDFRANEKLFF	TRBV9	TRBJ1-4	-	many
TGTGCCAGCAGCTTAAATCGCTTGGGGGAGCTGTTTTTT	CASSLNRLGELFF	TRBV11-2	TRBJ2-2	-	-
TGTGCCAGCAGATCAGCGGGAGCGGGCTTGCGGTACGAGCAGTACTTC	CASRSAGAGLRYEQYF	TRBV28	TRBJ2-7	TRBD2	-
TGCGCCAGCAGTGAGTCGGGGGTTGGGGAGACCCAGTACTTC	CASSESGVGETQYF	TRBV10-1	TRBJ2-5	-	-
TGTGCCAGCAGTTTAACTAGCGGGAGGATCAGATACAATGAGCAGTTCTTC	CASSLTSGRIRYNEQFF	TRBV5-4	TRBJ2-1	TRBD2	-
TGCGCCAGCAGCCGTGGAGGAGAGGGCTACACCTACGAGCAGTACTTC	CASSRGGEGYTYEQYF	TRBV5-1	TRBJ2-7	-	-
TGTGCCAGCAGTTACTCTGGTTCGCAGGACAATGAGCAGTTCTTC	CASSYSGSQDNEQFF	TRBV6-6	TRBJ2-1	-	-